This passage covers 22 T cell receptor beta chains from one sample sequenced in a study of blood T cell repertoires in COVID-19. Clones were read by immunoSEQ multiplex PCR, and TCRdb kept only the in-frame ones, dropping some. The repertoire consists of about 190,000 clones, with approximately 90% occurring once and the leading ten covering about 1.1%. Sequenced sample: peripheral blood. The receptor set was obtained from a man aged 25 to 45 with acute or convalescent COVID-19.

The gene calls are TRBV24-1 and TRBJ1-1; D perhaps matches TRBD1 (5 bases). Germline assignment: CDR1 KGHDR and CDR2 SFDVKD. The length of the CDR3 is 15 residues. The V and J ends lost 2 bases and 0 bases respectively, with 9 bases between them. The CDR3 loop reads CATSDSDSLNTEAFF. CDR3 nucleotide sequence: TGTGCCACCAGTGATTCTGACAGCCTGAACACTGAAGCTTTCTTT.

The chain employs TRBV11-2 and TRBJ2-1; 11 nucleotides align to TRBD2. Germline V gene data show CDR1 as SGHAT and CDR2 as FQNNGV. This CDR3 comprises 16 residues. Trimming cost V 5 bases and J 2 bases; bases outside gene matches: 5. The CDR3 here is CASSLGLAGPYNEQFF. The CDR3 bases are TGTGCCAGCAGCCTCGGACTAGCGGGCCCCTACAATGAGCAGTTCTTC.

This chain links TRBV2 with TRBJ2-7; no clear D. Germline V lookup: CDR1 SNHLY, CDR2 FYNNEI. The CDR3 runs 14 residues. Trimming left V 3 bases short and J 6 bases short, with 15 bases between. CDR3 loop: CASSDLGPLGEQYF. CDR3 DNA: TGTGCCAGCAGTGATCTAGGTCCCCTTGGCGAGCAGTACTTC.

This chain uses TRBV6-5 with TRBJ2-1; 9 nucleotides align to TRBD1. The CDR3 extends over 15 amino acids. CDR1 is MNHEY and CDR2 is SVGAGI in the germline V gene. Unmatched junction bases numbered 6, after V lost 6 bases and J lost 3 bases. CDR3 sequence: CASRLGQGGYNEQFF. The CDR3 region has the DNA TGTGCCAGCAGACTGGGACAGGGAGGCTACAATGAGCAGTTCTTC.

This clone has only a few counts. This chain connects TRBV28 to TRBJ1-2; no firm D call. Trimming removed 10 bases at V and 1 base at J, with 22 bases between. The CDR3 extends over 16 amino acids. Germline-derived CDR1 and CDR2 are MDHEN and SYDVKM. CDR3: CATTPSRGPLNYGYTF. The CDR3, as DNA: TGTGCCACCACTCCTAGTAGAGGGCCCCTTAACTATGGCTACACCTTC.

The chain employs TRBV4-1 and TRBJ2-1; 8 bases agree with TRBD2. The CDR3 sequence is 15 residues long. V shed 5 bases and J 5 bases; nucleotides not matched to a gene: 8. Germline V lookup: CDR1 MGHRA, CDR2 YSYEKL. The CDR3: CASSWTGGRDNEQFF. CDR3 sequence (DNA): TGCGCCAGCAGCTGGACGGGGGGGCGGGACAATGAGCAGTTCTTC.

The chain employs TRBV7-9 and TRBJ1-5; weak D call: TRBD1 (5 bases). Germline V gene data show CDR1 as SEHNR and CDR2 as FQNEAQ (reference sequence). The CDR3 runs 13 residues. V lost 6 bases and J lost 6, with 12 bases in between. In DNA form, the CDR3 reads TGTGCCAGCAGTAACACAGGTAGTCAGCCCCAGCATTTT. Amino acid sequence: CASSNTGSQPQHF.

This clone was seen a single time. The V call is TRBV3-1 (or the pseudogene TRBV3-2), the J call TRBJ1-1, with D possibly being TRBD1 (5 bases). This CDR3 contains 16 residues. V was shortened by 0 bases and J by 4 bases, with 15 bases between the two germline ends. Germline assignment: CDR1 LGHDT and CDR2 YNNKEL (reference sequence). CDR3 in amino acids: CASSQDSGVSGTEAFF. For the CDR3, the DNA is TGTGCCAGCAGCCAAGATTCGGGGGTTTCTGGCACTGAAGCTTTCTTT.

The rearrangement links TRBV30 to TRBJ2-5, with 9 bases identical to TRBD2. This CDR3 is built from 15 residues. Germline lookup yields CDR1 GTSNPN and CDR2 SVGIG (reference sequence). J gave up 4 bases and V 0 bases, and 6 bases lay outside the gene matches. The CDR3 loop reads CAWSVSSGIRETQYF. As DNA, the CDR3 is TGTGCCTGGAGTGTATCTAGCGGGATCCGAGAGACCCAGTACTTC.

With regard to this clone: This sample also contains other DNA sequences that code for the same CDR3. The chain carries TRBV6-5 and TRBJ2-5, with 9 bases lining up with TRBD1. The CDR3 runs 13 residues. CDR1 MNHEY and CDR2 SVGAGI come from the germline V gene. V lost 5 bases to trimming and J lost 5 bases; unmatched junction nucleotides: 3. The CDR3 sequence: CASSTGGRETQYF. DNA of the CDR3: TGTGCCAGCAGTACAGGGGGCAGGGAGACCCAGTACTTC.

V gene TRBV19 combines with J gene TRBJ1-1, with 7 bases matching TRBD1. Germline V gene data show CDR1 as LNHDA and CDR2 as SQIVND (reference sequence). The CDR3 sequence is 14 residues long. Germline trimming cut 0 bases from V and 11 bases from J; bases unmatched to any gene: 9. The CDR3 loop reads CASSIDKGQIPAFF. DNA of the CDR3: TGTGCCAGTAGTATAGATAAGGGACAGATACCGGCTTTCTTT.

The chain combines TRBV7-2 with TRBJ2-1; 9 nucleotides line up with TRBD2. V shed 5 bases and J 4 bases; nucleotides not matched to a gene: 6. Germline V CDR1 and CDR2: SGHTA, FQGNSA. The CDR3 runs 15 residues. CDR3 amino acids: CASSATSGRYNEQFF. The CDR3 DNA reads TGTGCCAGCAGCGCTACTAGCGGGCGGTACAATGAGCAGTTCTTC.

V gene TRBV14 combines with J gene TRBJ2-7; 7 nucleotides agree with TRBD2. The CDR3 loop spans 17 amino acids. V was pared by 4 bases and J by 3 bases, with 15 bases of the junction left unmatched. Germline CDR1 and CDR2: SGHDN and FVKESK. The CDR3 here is CASSPIRLKRGFYEQYF. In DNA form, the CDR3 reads TGTGCCAGCAGCCCGATAAGGTTGAAGCGGGGATTCTACGAGCAGTACTTC.

CDR3 loop: CASNSGQPLSRWEQYF. Written as DNA, the CDR3 is TGTGCCAGCAACTCGGGACAGCCTCTTTCACGTTGGGAGCAGTACTTC. The chain carries TRBV6-6 and TRBJ2-7; 7 bases fit TRBD1. Trimming removed 7 bases from V and 7 bases from J; junction bases left unmatched: 19. The CDR3 length is 16 residues. Germline V lookup: CDR1 MNHNY, CDR2 SVGAGI (reference sequence).

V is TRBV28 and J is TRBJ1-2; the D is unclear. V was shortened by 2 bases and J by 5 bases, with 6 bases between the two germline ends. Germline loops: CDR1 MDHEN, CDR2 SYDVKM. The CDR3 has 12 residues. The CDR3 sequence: CASSLQAYGYTF. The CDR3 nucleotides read TGTGCCAGCAGTTTACAAGCTTATGGCTACACCTTC.

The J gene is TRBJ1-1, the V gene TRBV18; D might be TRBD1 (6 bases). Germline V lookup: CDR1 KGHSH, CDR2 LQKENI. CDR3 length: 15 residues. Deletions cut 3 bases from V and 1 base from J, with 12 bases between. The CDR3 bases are TGTGCCAGCTCACCGCTGGACAGCAAGAACACTGAAGCTTTCTTT. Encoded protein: CASSPLDSKNTEAFF.

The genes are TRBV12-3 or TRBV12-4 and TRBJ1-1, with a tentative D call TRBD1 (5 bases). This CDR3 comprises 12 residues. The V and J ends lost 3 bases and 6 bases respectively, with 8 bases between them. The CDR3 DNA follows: TGTGCCAGCAGTTTGCTAGGGGCTGAAGCTTTCTTT. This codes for CASSLLGAEAFF.

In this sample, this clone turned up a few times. For the CDR3, the DNA is TGTGCCAGCAGTGGGGACAGCTTCTATGGCTACACCTTC. It is translated as CASSGDSFYGYTF. The rearrangement uses TRBV9 and TRBJ1-2, with 7 positions matching TRBD1. The CDR3 totals 13 residues. Germline V gene data show CDR1 as SGDLS and CDR2 as YYNGEE. The junction had 5 bases not matched to a gene; V was cut back by 5 bases and J by 4 bases.

CDR3 in amino acids: CASSLSNREALTGELFF. The CDR3 nucleotides are TGTGCCAGCAGTTTATCGAACCGGGAGGCCCTGACCGGGGAGCTGTTTTTT. This rearrangement joins TRBV27 to TRBJ2-2; the match to TRBD2 covers 7 bases. Trimming removed 0 bases from V and 5 bases from J; junction bases left unmatched: 9. In germline, CDR1 is MNHEY, CDR2 SMNVEV (reference sequence). The CDR3 is made up of 17 amino acids.

The CDR3 loop reads CASSTTSGTYNEQFF. The CDR3 nucleotides are TGTGCCAGCAGCACTACTAGCGGTACCTACAATGAGCAGTTCTTC. This sequence joins TRBV5-5 and TRBJ2-1, with 8 nucleotides matching TRBD2. Germline V lookup: CDR1 SGHKS, CDR2 YYEKEE (reference sequence). Losses at the gene ends were 4 bases for V and 2 bases for J; bases not matched to a gene: 5. This CDR3 region has 15 residues.

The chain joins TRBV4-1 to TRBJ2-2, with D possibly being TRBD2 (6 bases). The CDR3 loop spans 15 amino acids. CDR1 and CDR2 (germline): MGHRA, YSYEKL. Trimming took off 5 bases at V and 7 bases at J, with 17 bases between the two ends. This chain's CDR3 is CASSYLEGRDGELFF. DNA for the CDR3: TGCGCCAGCAGCTACTTGGAGGGAAGAGACGGGGAGCTGTTTTTT.

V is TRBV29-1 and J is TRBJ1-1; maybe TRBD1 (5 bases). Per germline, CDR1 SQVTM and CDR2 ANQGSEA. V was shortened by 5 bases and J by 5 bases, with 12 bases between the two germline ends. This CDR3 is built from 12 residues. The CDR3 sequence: CSVYQGRTEAFF. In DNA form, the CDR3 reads TGCAGCGTTTATCAGGGAAGAACTGAAGCTTTCTTT.